This T cell receptor (beta chain) is from a study of graft-versus-host responses after intestinal transplantation. Study-wide findings and caveats: Marrow from the recipient contained GvH clones, some of which had appeared first in ileum or blood. Early post-transplant HvG declines were associated with peak circulating GvH clone levels.

The count of this clone is one. No antigen is known for it. Other DNA sequences in this sample translate to the same CDR3. Here immunoSEQ multiplex PCR was the method, and the copy in TCRdb shows in-frame clones only, minus some. The table includes around 26,000 clones, roughly four fifths detected once. CDR3 length: 14 residues. Germline CDR1 LGHNA, CDR2 YSLEER. Trimming shortened V by 0 bases and J by 1 base, and 7 bases separated the two germline ends. This sequence was found in a human donor who was the organ donor for an intestinal transplant. This sequence joins TRBV4-3 and TRBJ2-7, with a weak D call TRBD2 (5 bases). The sequenced sample was unstimulated CD8+ T cells sorted from spleen or lymph node cells, obtained before transplant. The CDR3 sequence: CASSQERGSYEQYF. The CDR3 DNA reads as TGCGCCAGCAGCCAAGAACGGGGTTCCTACGAGCAGTACTTC.